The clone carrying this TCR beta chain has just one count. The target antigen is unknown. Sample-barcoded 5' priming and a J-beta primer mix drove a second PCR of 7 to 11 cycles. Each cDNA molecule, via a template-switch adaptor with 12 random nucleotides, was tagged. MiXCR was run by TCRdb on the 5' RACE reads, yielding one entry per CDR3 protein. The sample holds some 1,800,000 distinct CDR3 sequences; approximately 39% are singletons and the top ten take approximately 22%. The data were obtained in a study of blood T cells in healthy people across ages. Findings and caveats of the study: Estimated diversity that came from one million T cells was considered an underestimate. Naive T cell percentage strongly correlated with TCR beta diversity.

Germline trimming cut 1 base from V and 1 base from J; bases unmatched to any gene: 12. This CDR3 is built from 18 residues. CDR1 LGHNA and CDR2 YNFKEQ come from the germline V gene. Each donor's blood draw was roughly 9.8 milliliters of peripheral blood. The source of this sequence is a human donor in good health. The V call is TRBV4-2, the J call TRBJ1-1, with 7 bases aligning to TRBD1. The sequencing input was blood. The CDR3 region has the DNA TGTGCCAGCAGCCAAGGACAGGGAGCCGAGGAATGGAACACTGAAGCTTTCTTT. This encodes CASSQGQGAEEWNTEAFF.